What follows are 2 T cell receptor beta chains derived from one specimen sequenced in a study of shared clonotypes between healthy human individuals. Sequenced by immunoSEQ multiplex PCR; TCRdb stores in-frame clones only, minus some. This sample has about 2.2 million clones, with over 85% found just once. Naive CD8 cells lacked CD45RO and underwent positive selection for CCR7, leaving out terminally differentiated effector memory CD45RA+ cells. The sample comprised naive CD8+ T cells from PBMCs. The source is a man aged 18 to 29 in good health. Some clones in this sample may be carry-over from other donors' samples.

This clone showed up just once. V is TRBV4-1 and J is TRBJ2-3; 10 bases line up with TRBD2. The germline V gene encodes CDR1 MGHRA and CDR2 YSYEKL. With 4 bases clipped from V and 6 bases from J, the junction kept 19 bases outside the gene matches. The CDR3 loop spans 19 amino acids. The CDR3 DNA sequence: TGCGCCAGCAGCCCCCGCCCTAGCGGGAGTCTAAGGGTATCGGATACGCAGTATTTT. This codes for CASSPRPSGSLRVSDTQYF.

This clone has more than one count but fewer than ten. In the same sample, other DNA sequences code for this CDR3. The rearrangement links TRBV27 to TRBJ2-7; D is perhaps TRBD1 or TRBD2 (5 bases each). The length of the CDR3 is 12 residues. V lost 2 bases and J lost 4, with 6 bases in between. Germline CDR1 reads MNHEY; CDR2 reads SMNVEV (reference sequence). The CDR3 region is CASSLGGYEQYF. The DNA for the CDR3 is TGTGCCAGCAGTTTAGGGGGATACGAGCAGTACTTC.